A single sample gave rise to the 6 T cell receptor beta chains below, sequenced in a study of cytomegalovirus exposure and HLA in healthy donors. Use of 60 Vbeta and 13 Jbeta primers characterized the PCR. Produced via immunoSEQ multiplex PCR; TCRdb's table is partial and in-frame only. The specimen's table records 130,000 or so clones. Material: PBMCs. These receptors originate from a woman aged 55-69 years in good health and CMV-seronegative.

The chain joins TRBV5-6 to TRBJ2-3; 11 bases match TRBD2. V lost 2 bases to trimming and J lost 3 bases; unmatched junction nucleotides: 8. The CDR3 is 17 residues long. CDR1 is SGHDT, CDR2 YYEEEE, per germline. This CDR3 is CASSFRVAGGPTDTQYF. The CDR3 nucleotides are TGTGCCAGCAGCTTTAGGGTAGCGGGAGGGCCGACAGATACGCAGTATTTT.

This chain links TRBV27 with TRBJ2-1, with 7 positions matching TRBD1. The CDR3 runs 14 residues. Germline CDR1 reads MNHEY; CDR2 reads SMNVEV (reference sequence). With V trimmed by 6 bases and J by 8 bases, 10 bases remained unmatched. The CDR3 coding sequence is TGTGCCAGCAGCCCAGGGGGATGGGTCCATGAGCAGTTCTTC. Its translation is CASSPGGWVHEQFF.

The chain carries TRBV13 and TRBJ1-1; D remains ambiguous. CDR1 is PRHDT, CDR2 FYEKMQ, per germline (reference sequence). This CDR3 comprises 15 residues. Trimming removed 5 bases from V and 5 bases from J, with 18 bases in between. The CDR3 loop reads CASSPIRTGNTEAFF. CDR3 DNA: TGTGCCAGCAGCCCGATCAGGACGGGGAATACTGAAGCTTTCTTT.

In DNA, the CDR3 is TGTGCCAGCAGCGTAGAAGCAGGCTCCTACAATGAGCAGTTCTTC. Its translation: CASSVEAGSYNEQFF. The gene calls are TRBV9 and TRBJ2-1; no firm D call. V dropped 0 bases and J dropped 0 bases, with 7 bases sitting between them. The CDR3 is 15 amino acids. Germline CDR1 SGDLS, CDR2 YYNGEE.

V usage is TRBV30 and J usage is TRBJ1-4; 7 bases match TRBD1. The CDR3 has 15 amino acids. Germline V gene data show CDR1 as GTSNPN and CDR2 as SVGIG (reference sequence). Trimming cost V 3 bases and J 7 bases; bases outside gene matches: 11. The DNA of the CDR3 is TGTGCCTGGAGCGGTACAGGGGACTGGGGTGAAAAACTGTTTTTT. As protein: CAWSGTGDWGEKLFF.

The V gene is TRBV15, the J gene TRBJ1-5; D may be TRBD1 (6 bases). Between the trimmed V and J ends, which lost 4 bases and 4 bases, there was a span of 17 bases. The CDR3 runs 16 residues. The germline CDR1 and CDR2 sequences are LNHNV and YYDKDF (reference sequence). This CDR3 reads CATSIYVGQPNQPQHF. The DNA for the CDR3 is TGTGCCACCAGCATCTATGTTGGACAGCCGAATCAGCCCCAGCATTTT.